One sample yielded the 16 T cell receptor beta chains listed below, sequenced in a study of T cell responses to AZD1222 COVID-19 vaccine. The assay was immunoSEQ multiplex PCR, and TCRdb's table has in-frame clones only and misses some. This table holds approximately 150,000 clones, 92% found once. The sequencing used peripheral blood, collected on day 0 of AZD1222 vaccination. The receptors were sampled from an adult in good health.

The genes are TRBV11-2 and TRBJ2-3; D perhaps matches TRBD1 (5 bases). Germline CDR1 SGHAT, CDR2 FQNNGV. The germline V and J ends were trimmed by 0 bases and 0 bases, with 13 bases remaining between them. The CDR3 contains 17 residues. The CDR3 sequence: CASSLDTLGDSTDTQYF. In DNA, the CDR3 is TGTGCCAGCAGCTTAGATACGTTAGGGGATAGCACAGATACGCAGTATTTT.

This clone was picked up one time. The V gene is TRBV4-3, the J gene TRBJ1-1, with 7 bases lining up with TRBD1. Trimming cost V 2 bases and J 4 bases; bases outside gene matches: 1. CDR3 length: 13 amino acids. Germline loops: CDR1 LGHNA, CDR2 YSLEER. CDR3 sequence: CASSQYRGTEAFF. DNA for the CDR3: TGCGCCAGCAGCCAATACAGGGGCACTGAAGCTTTCTTT.

The chain employs TRBV7-3 and TRBJ1-3, with no clear D. The CDR3 contains 13 residues. Between the trimmed V and J ends, which lost 5 bases and 2 bases, there was a span of 7 bases. From germline, CDR1 is SGHTA and CDR2 FQGTGA. The CDR3 loop is CASSPGAGNTIYF. DNA of the CDR3: TGTGCCAGCAGCCCAGGAGCTGGAAACACCATATATTTT. The entire variable domain, with the rest obtained from reference TRBV7-3 and TRBJ1-3, is as follows: GAGVSQTPSNKVTEKGKYVELRCDPISGHTALYWYRQSLGQGPEFLIYFQGTGAADDSGLPNDRFFAVRPEGSVSTLKIQRTERGDSAVYLCASSPGAGNTIYFGEGSWLTVV.

V is TRBV15 and J is TRBJ1-1, with no clear D. Germline V lookup: CDR1 LNHNV, CDR2 YYDKDF (reference sequence). The CDR3 covers 14 residues. The V end was cut by 2 bases, the J end by 0 bases, with 7 bases between. CDR3 DNA: TGTGCCACCAGCAGACCACTACTGAACACTGAAGCTTTCTTT. Amino acid sequence: CATSRPLLNTEAFF. Complete variable domain (other parts from reference TRBV15 and TRBJ1-1): DAMVIQNPRYQVTQFGKPVTLSCSQTLNHNVMYWYQQKSSQAPKLLFHYYDKDFNNEADTPDNFQSRRPNTSFCFLDIRSPGLGDTAMYLCATSRPLLNTEAFFGQGTRLTVV.

The genes are TRBV7-2 and TRBJ1-2, with 9 bases matching TRBD1. This CDR3 is built from 14 residues. The V gene end was trimmed by 5 bases and the J gene end by 5 bases; junction bases not matched to a gene: 6. Germline-derived CDR1 and CDR2 are SGHTA and FQGNSA. The CDR3 DNA follows: TGTGCCAGCAGCGGCGGGACAGGGCCGTATGGCTACACCTTC. This sequence encodes CASSGGTGPYGYTF.

This chain joins TRBV6-5 and TRBJ1-6; no reliable D call. Germline values: CDR1 MNHEY, CDR2 SVGAGI. This CDR3 has 15 amino acids. Trimming took off 4 bases at V and 1 base at J, with 8 bases between the two ends. For the CDR3, the DNA is TGTGCCAGCAGTTCCGGGAGGTCCTATAATTCACCCCTCCACTTT. Translating it yields CASSSGRSYNSPLHF.

The count of this clone is one. The V and J genes are TRBV6-5 and TRBJ1-2, with unresolved D. From germline, CDR1 is MNHEY and CDR2 SVGAGI. Trimming shortened V by 7 bases and J by 13 bases, and 19 bases separated the two germline ends. The CDR3 has 12 amino acids. The CDR3 region is CASTGRRGNITF. The CDR3 DNA reads as TGTGCCAGCACCGGAAGACGAGGGAATATCACCTTC.

CDR3 protein: CASVPGQGAYGYTF. CDR3 nucleotide sequence: TGTGCCAGCGTACCGGGACAGGGCGCCTACGGCTACACCTTC. This rearrangement joins TRBV7-2 to TRBJ1-2; 9 bases match TRBD1. The germline CDR1 and CDR2 sequences are SGHTA and FQGNSA. The CDR3 extends over 14 amino acids. The V and J ends lost 8 bases and 8 bases, in that order; junction bases with no gene match: 12.

This chain joins TRBV7-9 and TRBJ2-7, with D unresolved. This CDR3 region has 16 residues. V shed 5 bases and J shed 0 bases, with 17 bases lying between them. Germline assignment: CDR1 SEHNR and CDR2 FQNEAQ (reference sequence). The CDR3 is CASSPVALRFSYEQYF. DNA of the CDR3: TGTGCCAGCAGCCCGGTCGCTCTCAGGTTCTCCTACGAGCAGTACTTC.

The rearrangement joins TRBV4-2 to TRBJ2-2, with 10 bases fitting TRBD2. The J segment lost 1 base and the V segment lost 1 base, leaving 12 bases of the junction unmatched. The germline V gene has CDR1 LGHNA and CDR2 YNFKEQ. The CDR3 loop spans 20 amino acids. DNA for the CDR3: TGTGCCAGCAGCCAAGCCCACCTCCTAGCGGGAGAAAGGAACACCGGGGAGCTGTTTTTT. Translation gives CASSQAHLLAGERNTGELFF.

The V and J genes are TRBV6-5 and TRBJ1-6; D is ambiguous. Germline CDR1 reads MNHEY; CDR2 reads SVGAGI. The ends were cut back, 7 bases at V and 7 bases at J, with 5 bases in the middle. CDR3 length: 11 amino acids. The chain's CDR3 is CASMGNSPLHF. CDR3 nucleotide sequence: TGTGCCAGCATGGGGAATTCACCCCTCCACTTT.

The V and J genes are TRBV4-1 and TRBJ1-2, with D hard to call. Germline V gene sequence: CDR1 MGHRA, CDR2 YSYEKL. Between the trimmed V and J ends, which lost 1 base and 4 bases, there was a span of 10 bases. This CDR3 has 14 residues. The CDR3 sequence: CASSQVAAFYGYTF. Written as DNA, the CDR3 is TGCGCCAGCAGCCAAGTGGCAGCCTTCTATGGCTACACCTTC.

The DNA for the CDR3 is TGTGCCAGCAGTTCTAGCGGGAGGGTGTACGAGCAGTACTTC. The encoded protein is CASSSSGRVYEQYF. The rearrangement joins TRBV6-2 or TRBV6-3 to TRBJ2-7, with TRBD2 identical over 12 bases. With 4 bases clipped from V and 4 bases from J, the junction kept 2 bases outside the gene matches. CDR1 is MNHEY and CDR2 is SVGEGT in the germline V gene. There are 14 residues in the CDR3.

The chain employs TRBV28 and TRBJ2-3; 14 bases are a match to TRBD2. The CDR3 is 18 amino acids. J lost 4 bases, V lost 3 bases, and 9 bases had no gene match. CDR1 is MDHEN, CDR2 SYDVKM, per germline. The CDR3, as DNA: TGTGCCAGCAGTTTTTTGAGACTAGCGGGGGGGCCCCCAGATACGCAGTATTTT. This encodes CASSFLRLAGGPPDTQYF.

The chain couples TRBV7-2 to TRBJ2-5; 7 bases fit TRBD2. J was trimmed by 6 bases and V by 2 bases; bases with no gene match: 9. CDR3 length equals 15 residues. Germline loops: CDR1 SGHTA, CDR2 FQGNSA. The CDR3 DNA reads TGTGCCAGCAGCTTATTCGAGGGGAGGGCGAAGACCCAGTACTTC. It codes for CASSLFEGRAKTQYF.

The CDR3 nucleotides read TGTGCCAGCAGTTACTCCCTAGGTCAGCTTAACACTGAAGCTTTCTTT. It is translated as CASSYSLGQLNTEAFF. The V gene is TRBV6-5, the J gene TRBJ1-1, with no clear D. The CDR3 covers 16 residues. Trimming stripped 0 bases from V and 2 bases from J, with 13 bases between. Germline CDR1 is MNHEY and CDR2 is SVGAGI.